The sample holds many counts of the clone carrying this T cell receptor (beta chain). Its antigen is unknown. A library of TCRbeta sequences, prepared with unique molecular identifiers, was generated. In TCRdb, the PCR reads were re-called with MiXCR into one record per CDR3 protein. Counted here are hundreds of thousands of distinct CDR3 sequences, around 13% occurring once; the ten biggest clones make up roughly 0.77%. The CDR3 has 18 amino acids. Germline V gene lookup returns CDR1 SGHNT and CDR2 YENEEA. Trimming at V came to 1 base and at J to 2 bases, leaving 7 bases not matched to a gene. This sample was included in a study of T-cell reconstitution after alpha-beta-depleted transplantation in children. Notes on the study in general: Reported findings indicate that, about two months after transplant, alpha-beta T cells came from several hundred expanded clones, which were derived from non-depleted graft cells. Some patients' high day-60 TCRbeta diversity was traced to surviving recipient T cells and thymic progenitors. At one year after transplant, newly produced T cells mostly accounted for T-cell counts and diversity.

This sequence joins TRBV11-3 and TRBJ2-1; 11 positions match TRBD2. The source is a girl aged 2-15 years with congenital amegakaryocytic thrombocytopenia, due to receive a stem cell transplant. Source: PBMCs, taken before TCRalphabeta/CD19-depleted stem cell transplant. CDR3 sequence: CASSLGMGLAVPYNEQFF. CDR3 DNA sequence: TGTGCCAGCAGCTTAGGTATGGGACTAGCGGTCCCCTACAATGAGCAGTTCTTC.